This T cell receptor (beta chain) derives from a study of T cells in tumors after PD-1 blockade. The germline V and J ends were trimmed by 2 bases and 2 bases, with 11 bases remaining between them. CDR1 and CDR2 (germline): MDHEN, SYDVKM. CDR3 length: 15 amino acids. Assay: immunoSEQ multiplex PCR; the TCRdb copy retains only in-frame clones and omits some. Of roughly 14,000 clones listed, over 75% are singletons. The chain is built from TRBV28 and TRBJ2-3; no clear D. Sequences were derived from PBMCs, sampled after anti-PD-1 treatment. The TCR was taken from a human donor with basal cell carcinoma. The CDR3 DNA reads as TGTGCCAGCAGTTTAGGTTTGTCTGACACAGATACGCAGTATTTT. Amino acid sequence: CASSLGLSDTDTQYF.